One sample yielded the 9 T cell receptor beta chains listed below, sequenced in a study of T cells in Graves' hyperthyroidism and ophthalmopathy. Researchers took RNA transcripts and amplified the TCR beta CDR3 regions from them. With the HTBI primer set, the TCR CDR3 went through a first round of RT-PCR. TCRdb re-called the multiplex PCR reads through MiXCR, storing one row per CDR3 protein. The sample has roughly 640,000 distinct CDR3 sequences, approximately 15% seen once; the top ten hold around 3.5%. Sequenced material: blood. These receptors all stem from a woman aged 40 to 50 with Graves' ophthalmopathy.

This clonotype was observed many times. The CDR3 sequence is CASSANLLAGGRYNEQFF. CDR3 nucleotide sequence: TGTGCCAGCAGTGCCAACCTCCTAGCGGGGGGGAGATACAATGAGCAGTTCTTC. The rearrangement links TRBV6-1 to TRBJ2-1; 12 nucleotides line up with TRBD2. This CDR3 has 18 residues. The germline gives CDR1 MNHNS, CDR2 SASEGT. The junction had 11 bases not matched to a gene; V was cut back by 4 bases and J by 4 bases.

Concerning this clonotype itself: Just one base apart from a much larger clone, this may be a read error. V is TRBV7-9 and J is TRBJ2-7; TRBD2 agrees at 8 bases. This CDR3 comprises 12 residues. With V trimmed by 6 bases and J by 6 bases, 4 bases remained unmatched. Per germline, CDR1 SEHNR and CDR2 FQNEAQ (reference sequence). CDR3 nucleotides: TGTGCCAGCAGGCGGGAGGACTTCGAGCAGTACTTC. Translating it yields CASRREDFEQYF.

This clonotype showed up many times. The genes are TRBV20-1 and TRBJ2-1; 10 bases are a match to TRBD2. V shed 6 bases, J shed 6 bases, and the junction held 11 bases outside the gene matches. The CDR3 consists of 15 residues. The germline V gene encodes CDR1 DFQATT and CDR2 SNEGSKA (reference sequence). In DNA, the CDR3 is TGCAGTGCGAAACCCGGGACTAGCGCGCTCAATGAGCAGTTCTTC. It specifies CSAKPGTSALNEQFF.

This clonotype was counted a few times. The V gene is TRBV16, the J gene TRBJ2-7; D is uncertain. The CDR3 has 14 residues. From germline, CDR1 is KGHSY and CDR2 FQNENV. Trimming pared 2 bases from V and 5 bases from J, leaving 13 bases between. The CDR3 protein is CASSQKESRNEQYF. In DNA, the CDR3 is TGTGCCAGCAGCCAAAAAGAGAGTAGAAACGAGCAGTACTTC.

This CDR3 reads CASNQGTNSPLHF. The CDR3 nucleotides are TGTGCCAGTAACCAGGGGACTAATTCACCCCTCCACTTT. This chain connects TRBV19 to TRBJ1-6, with D perhaps TRBD1 (6 bases). This CDR3 is built from 13 residues. Germline V gives CDR1 LNHDA, CDR2 SQIVND (reference sequence). With 7 bases removed from V and 6 bases from J, the gap between germline ends came to 10 bases.

This clonotype was found a few times. The rearrangement links TRBV18 to TRBJ2-3, with a weak D call TRBD2 (7 bases). The germline V and J ends were trimmed by 2 bases and 5 bases, with 17 bases remaining between them. The CDR3 has 16 amino acids. Germline V gene data show CDR1 as KGHSH and CDR2 as LQKENI. The CDR3 sequence is CASSPLVTGRGDTQYF. CDR3 sequence (DNA): TGTGCCAGCTCACCATTGGTTACAGGGAGGGGAGATACGCAGTATTTT.

This clonotype was detected many times. The chain combines TRBV28 with TRBJ2-1; D is ambiguous. Germline lookup yields CDR1 MDHEN and CDR2 SYDVKM. This CDR3 comprises 11 residues. V was pared by 6 bases and J by 9 bases, with 9 bases between. The CDR3 DNA follows: TGTGCCAGCAGCCGGCTCCGTGAGCAGTTCTTC. It is translated as CASSRLREQFF.

The chain joins TRBV5-5 to TRBJ2-3; D assignment may be TRBD1 or TRBD2 (6 bases each). Germline-derived CDR1 and CDR2 are SGHKS and YYEKEE (reference sequence). The CDR3 contains 14 residues. V was shortened by 4 bases and J by 1 base, with 10 bases between the two germline ends. As DNA, the CDR3 is TGTGCCAGCAGCCCGGGGGCCCGCACAGATACGCAGTATTTT. Residues: CASSPGARTDTQYF.

The sample holds many counts of this clonotype. The chain uses TRBV10-3 and TRBJ2-5; 10 bases match TRBD1. Per the germline V gene, CDR1 is ENHRY and CDR2 is SYGVKD. This CDR3 region has 14 residues. V trimming: 5 bases; J trimming: 5 bases; junction bases outside the gene matches: 5. The CDR3 sequence is CAISRQGAEETQYF. The CDR3, as DNA: TGTGCCATCAGTAGACAGGGGGCAGAGGAGACCCAGTACTTC.